These 11 T cell receptor beta chains came from one sample sequenced in a study of blood T cell repertoires in COVID-19. Method: immunoSEQ multiplex PCR; TCRdb's copy keeps in-frame clones and lacks some. The sample holds about 250,000 clones, roughly nine tenths seen once. The sequencing input was PBMCs or T cells enriched from blood (not recorded which). All receptors come from a woman in her late teens or twenties who had recovered from COVID-19.

The chain has TRBV7-9 and TRBJ1-2; D is undetermined. This CDR3 has 14 amino acids. The ends were cut back, 4 bases at V and 2 bases at J, with 11 bases in the middle. Germline V gene data show CDR1 as SEHNR and CDR2 as FQNEAQ (reference sequence). In nucleotides, the CDR3 is TGTGCCAGCAGCTCCCCCGAGCTCAACTATGGCTACACCTTC. Residues: CASSSPELNYGYTF.

J is TRBJ1-2 and V is TRBV10-3; D is ambiguous. Germline V gene data show CDR1 as ENHRY and CDR2 as SYGVKD. The ends were cut back, 1 base at V and 8 bases at J, with 11 bases in the middle. The CDR3 is 13 residues long. CDR3 nucleotides: TGTGCCATCAGTGAGTACCAGGAGGCGGGCTACACCTTC. Its translation: CAISEYQEAGYTF.

Worth noting for this clone: The junction does not match germline at one end; this may be a read error. The chain employs TRBV29-1 and TRBJ1-2; unclear D gene. CDR1 SQVTM and CDR2 ANQGSEA come from the germline V gene. The CDR3 loop spans 13 amino acids. The CDR3 nucleotides read TGCAGCGTTGAAGATTGGAGGAACTCTGGCTACACCTTC. It encodes CSVEDWRNSGYTF.

This clone was counted a few times. The chain links TRBV7-6 to TRBJ1-3; TRBD1 matches 7 bases. In germline, CDR1 is SGHVS, CDR2 FNYEAQ. The CDR3 runs 14 residues. V shed 6 bases and J 2 bases; nucleotides not matched to a gene: 4. Here the CDR3 DNA reads TGTGCCAGCAGTCAGAGGGGGCCTGGAAACACCATATATTTT. Amino acids: CASSQRGPGNTIYF.

This clone turned up a few times. CDR3 residues: CASSPGSPLHTNTEAFF. CDR3 nucleotide sequence: TGTGCCAGCAGTCCAGGATCTCCCTTACACACGAACACTGAAGCTTTCTTT. This sequence joins TRBV9 and TRBJ1-1; D uncertain. V lost 5 bases, J lost 1 base, and 21 bases lay in between. Germline lookup yields CDR1 SGDLS and CDR2 YYNGEE. There are 17 residues in the CDR3. Using reference TRBV9 and TRBJ1-1 for the parts outside the CDR3, the full variable domain is DSGVTQTPKHLITATGQRVTLRCSPRSGDLSVYWYQQSLDQGLQFLIQYYNGEERAKGNILERFSAQQFPDLHSELNLSSLELGDSALYFCASSPGSPLHTNTEAFFGQGTRLTVV.

This chain joins TRBV6-1 and TRBJ1-2; 9 nucleotides align to TRBD1. CDR1 is MNHNS, CDR2 SASEGT, per germline. This CDR3 comprises 16 residues. The trim removed 4 bases at V and 4 bases at J, leaving 10 bases unmatched. The chain's CDR3 is CASSVIRQGVGYGYTF. DNA of the CDR3: TGTGCCAGCAGTGTAATCCGACAGGGGGTGGGCTATGGCTACACCTTC.

The chain links TRBV11-2 to TRBJ2-7, with D tentatively TRBD2 (6 bases). From germline, CDR1 is SGHAT and CDR2 FQNNGV. The CDR3 contains 15 residues. Trimming left V 4 bases short and J 6 bases short, with 19 bases between. This CDR3 reads CASSYLRGRGREQYF. The CDR3 nucleotides read TGTGCCAGCAGCTACCTTCGGGGGAGAGGTCGCGAGCAGTACTTC.

The chain carries TRBV4-1 and TRBJ1-4; unclear D gene. The ends were cut back, 3 bases at V and 7 bases at J, with 15 bases in the middle. From germline, CDR1 is MGHRA and CDR2 YSYEKL. CDR3 length: 15 residues. CDR3 bases: TGCGCCAGCAGCCAGGAGGGTATAGTAAGTGAAAAACTGTTTTTT. As protein: CASSQEGIVSEKLFF.

This clone has only a few counts. The rearrangement links TRBV5-6 to TRBJ2-7; the D is unclear. CDR3 length: 17 residues. CDR1 is SGHDT, CDR2 YYEEEE, per germline. V lost 0 bases and J 0 bases, leaving 16 bases between the germline ends. The CDR3 nucleotides read TGTGCCAGCAGCTTGGCCGGGTTGGCAGAGAGCTCCTACGAGCAGTACTTC. Residues: CASSLAGLAESSYEQYF.

V is TRBV27 and J is TRBJ1-2; tentatively, D is TRBD1 (5 bases). Germline values: CDR1 MNHEY, CDR2 SMNVEV (reference sequence). The CDR3 is made up of 13 amino acids. Trimming shortened V by 6 bases and J by 4 bases, and 12 bases separated the two germline ends. This CDR3 is CASSTGLSYGYTF. The DNA for the CDR3 is TGTGCCAGCAGCACAGGCCTTTCCTATGGCTACACCTTC.

This sequence joins TRBV19 and TRBJ2-3; 7 bases agree with TRBD2. This CDR3 contains 15 residues. Germline V lookup: CDR1 LNHDA, CDR2 SQIVND (reference sequence). V trimming: 3 bases; J trimming: 7 bases; junction bases outside the gene matches: 10. The CDR3 DNA sequence: TGTGCCAGTAGTATTCCGTCGTCTAGCGGAAATACGCAGTATTTT. Amino acids: CASSIPSSSGNTQYF.